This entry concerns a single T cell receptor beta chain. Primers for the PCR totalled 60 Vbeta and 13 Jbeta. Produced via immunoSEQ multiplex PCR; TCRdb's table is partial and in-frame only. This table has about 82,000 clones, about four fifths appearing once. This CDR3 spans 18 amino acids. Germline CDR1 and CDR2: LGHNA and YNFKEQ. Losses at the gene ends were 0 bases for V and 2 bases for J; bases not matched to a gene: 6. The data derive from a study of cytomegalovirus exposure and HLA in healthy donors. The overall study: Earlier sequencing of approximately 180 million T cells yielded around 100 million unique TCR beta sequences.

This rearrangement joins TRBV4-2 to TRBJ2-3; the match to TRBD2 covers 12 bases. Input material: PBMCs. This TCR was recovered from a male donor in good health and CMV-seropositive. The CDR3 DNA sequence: TGTGCCAGCAGCCAAGATCTCACTAGCGGGAGGTTCACAGATACGCAGTATTTT. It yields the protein CASSQDLTSGRFTDTQYF.